Following are 6 T cell receptor beta chains from one sample sequenced in a study of patients and donors after allogeneic stem cell transplantation. TCRdb redid the calling of the RT-PCR reads with MiXCR, one entry per CDR3 protein. In the table there are about 160,000 distinct CDR3 sequences, over 30% of which are singletons. The sample was blood, either unsorted or a sorted T cell fraction (not recorded which). These receptors were taken from a human donor who was either an allogeneic HSCT recipient or a stem cell or donor lymphocyte infusion donor (not recorded which). It is not recorded whose cells these are; they may come from a transplant donor.

V and J are TRBV20-1 and TRBJ1-2; D is unresolved. The V end was cut by 5 bases, the J end by 3 bases, with 10 bases between. In germline, CDR1 is DFQATT, CDR2 SNEGSKA (reference sequence). The CDR3 has 12 residues. CDR3 bases: TGCAGTGCTCCACGGGCCCACTATGGCTACACCTTC. Translation gives CSAPRAHYGYTF.

The genes are TRBV4-2 and TRBJ1-2, with 7 bases aligning to TRBD1. The CDR3 consists of 14 residues. Germline V gene data show CDR1 as LGHNA and CDR2 as YNFKEQ. J lost 5 bases, V lost 4 bases, and 7 bases had no gene match. For the CDR3, the DNA is TGTGCCAGCAGCCCCGGGACAGCGACATATGGCTACACCTTC. As protein: CASSPGTATYGYTF.

The genes are TRBV6-1 and TRBJ2-5, with TRBD2 as a possible D gene (6 bases). The CDR3 spans 14 residues. Trimming pared 6 bases from V and 2 bases from J, leaving 13 bases between. Germline lookup yields CDR1 MNHNS and CDR2 SASEGT. The CDR3 loop is CASRYTGLQETQYF. The DNA for the CDR3 is TGTGCCAGCAGATATACCGGACTACAAGAGACCCAGTACTTC.

The chain uses TRBV7-6 and TRBJ2-5; either TRBD1 or TRBD2 may supply D (5 bases each). Trimming stripped 7 bases from V and 4 bases from J, with 22 bases between. This CDR3 is 16 amino acids long. CDR1 is SGHVS and CDR2 is FNYEAQ in the germline V gene. CDR3 bases: TGTGCCAGCAAATCCTCTTGGGGGATGTCACCAGAGACCCAGTACTTC. Encoded protein: CASKSSWGMSPETQYF. Full variable domain (remainder filled in from reference TRBV7-6 and TRBJ2-5): GAGVSQSPRYKVTKRGQDVALRCDPISGHVSLYWYRQALGQGPEFLTYFNYEAQQDKSGLPNDRFSAERPEGSISTLTIQRTEQRDSAMYRCASKSSWGMSPETQYFGPGTRLLVL.

This clonotype has only a few counts. J is TRBJ1-2 and V is TRBV5-1; 9 positions match TRBD1. Trimming took 0 bases from V and 4 from J; bases not matched to a gene: 7. The CDR3 loop spans 16 amino acids. Germline CDR1 SGHRS, CDR2 YFSETQ. The CDR3: CASSLAAGQGIYGYTF. In DNA, the CDR3 is TGCGCCAGCAGCTTGGCAGCCGGACAGGGGATCTATGGCTACACCTTC. Combining the CDR3 with reference TRBV5-1 and TRBJ1-2 gives the whole variable domain KAGVTQTPRYLIKTRGQQVTLSCSPISGHRSVSWYQQTPGQGLQFLFEYFSETQRNKGNFPGRFSGRQFSNSRSEMNVSTLELGDSALYLCASSLAAGQGIYGYTFGSGTRLTVV.

The DNA for the CDR3 is TGTGCCATCAGTGAGGAGGGAAGGGTTGGCGGCTACACCTTC. It translates to CAISEEGRVGGYTF. V gene TRBV10-3 combines with J gene TRBJ1-2; no firm D call. Trimming left V 2 bases short and J 8 bases short, with 15 bases between. CDR1 ENHRY and CDR2 SYGVKD come from the germline V gene. This CDR3 has 14 amino acids.